The TCR beta chain under discussion was sequenced for a study of blood T cell repertoires in COVID-19. Study-wide context: PBMCs, B-cell-depleted T cells, or T cells were the source of the cDNA or gDNA that made up the material.

Authors' processing steps: Amplification from reference gene primers served as the basis for estimated nucleated cell counts. Sequencing used immunoSEQ multiplex PCR; TCRdb keeps in-frame clones, though not all of them. That table gives V, J and clone size, and the DNA gave D and trimming. The sample contains 210,000 or so clones, around 84% of which appear only once. The V end was cut by 0 bases, the J end by 6 bases, with 18 bases between. CDR3 size: 17 residues. The germline V gene encodes CDR1 LNHNV and CDR2 YYDKDF (reference sequence). Sequencing was carried out using peripheral blood. This sequence originates from a human donor in a cohort sampled during active COVID-19. V gene TRBV15 combines with J gene TRBJ1-5; a possible D gene is TRBD1 (5 bases). CDR3 sequence: CATSREIMGRVAQPQHF. CDR3 DNA: TGTGCCACCAGCAGAGAAATTATGGGCAGGGTGGCTCAGCCCCAGCATTTT.